This note documents a single T cell receptor beta chain sequence. Its recognized antigen is unknown. Per-nucleotide qualities are absent, and no much larger clonotype sits a single base away. Library method: the immunoSEQ multiplex PCR assay. TCRdb holds this immuneACCESS table with in-frame rearrangements only. Some clones are missing; in checked studies, unresolved V genes explain under half, and the rest has no known cause. In all, the sample holds more than 65,000 clones, and around nine tenths of those were seen once. Roughly 0.41% of the sample rests with the top ten. These data come from a study of technical replicates of blood from several donors (TCRdb year 2017). Trimming costs V 1 base and J 1 base, and their ends lie 10 bases apart. The CDR3 runs 15 amino acids, cysteine and phenylalanine included. This entry keeps only the CDR3 DNA: 45 bases, framed from base 1. CDR1 and CDR2, looked up from the germline V gene (reference sequence), are SEHNR and FQNEAQ.

This sequence uses TRBV7-9 and TRBJ1-1, with the D gene not clear enough to name. The sequenced material came from T cells isolated from PBMCs. This clonotype originated in a human donor in good health. The nucleotide sequence reads TGTGCCAGCAGCTTAGGTAGCGAGGGGAACACTGAAGCTTTCTTT. This yields the protein CASSLGSEGNTEAFF.